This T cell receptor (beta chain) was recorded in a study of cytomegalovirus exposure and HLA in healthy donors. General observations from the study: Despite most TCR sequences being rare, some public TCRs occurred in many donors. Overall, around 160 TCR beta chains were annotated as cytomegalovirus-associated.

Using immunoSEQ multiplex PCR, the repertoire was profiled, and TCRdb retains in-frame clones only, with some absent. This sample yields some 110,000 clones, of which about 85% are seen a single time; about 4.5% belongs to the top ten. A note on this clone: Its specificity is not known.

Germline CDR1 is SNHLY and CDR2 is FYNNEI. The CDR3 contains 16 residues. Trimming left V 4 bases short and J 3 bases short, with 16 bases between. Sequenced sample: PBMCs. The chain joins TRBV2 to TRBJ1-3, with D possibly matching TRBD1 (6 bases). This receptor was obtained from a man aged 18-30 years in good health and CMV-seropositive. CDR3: CASSATGNNGGNTIYF. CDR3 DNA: TGTGCCAGCAGTGCTACAGGGAATAATGGTGGAAACACCATATATTTT. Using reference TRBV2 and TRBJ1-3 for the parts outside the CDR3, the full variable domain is EPEVTQTPSHQVTQMGQEVILRCVPISNHLYFYWYRQILGQKVEFLVSFYNNEISEKSEIFDDQFSVERPDGSNFTLKIRSTKLEDSAMYFCASSATGNNGGNTIYFGEGSWLTVV.